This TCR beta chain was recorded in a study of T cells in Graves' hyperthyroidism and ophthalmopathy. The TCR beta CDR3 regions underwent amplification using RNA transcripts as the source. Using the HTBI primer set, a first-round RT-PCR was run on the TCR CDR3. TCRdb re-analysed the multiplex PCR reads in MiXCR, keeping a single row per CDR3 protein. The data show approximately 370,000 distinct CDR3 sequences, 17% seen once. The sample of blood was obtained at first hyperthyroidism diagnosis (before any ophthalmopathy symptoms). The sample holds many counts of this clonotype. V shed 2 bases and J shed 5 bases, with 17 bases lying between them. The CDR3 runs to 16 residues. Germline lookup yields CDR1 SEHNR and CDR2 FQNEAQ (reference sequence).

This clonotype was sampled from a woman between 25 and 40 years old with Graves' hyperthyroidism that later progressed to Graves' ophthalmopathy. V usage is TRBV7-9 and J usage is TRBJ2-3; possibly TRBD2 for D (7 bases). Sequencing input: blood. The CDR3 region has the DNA TGTGCCAGCAGCTTATCGTCGGGGGGCAACGTAGATACGCAGTATTTT. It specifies CASSLSSGGNVDTQYF.